This TCR beta chain was recovered during a study of T cell repertoires in cytomegalovirus infection (dated by TCRdb to between 2018 and 2021). Regarding the complete study: Recently identified HLA-C-restricted CMV epitopes, whose presentation resists viral immunomodulation, were targeted by peptide stimulations together with well-studied HLA-B-restricted epitopes. The HLA type of each donor mattered for the analysis, because public TCR beta signatures pointed to carriage of CMV infection along with the matching HLA type. What the study reported, not specific to this receptor: Carriers of CMV infection plus the relevant HLA type were discriminated by the cumulative frequency of public TCR beta family members in the study cohort and in an independent roughly 350-donor cohort. The ex vivo response was dominated by HLA-C-restricted CMV-specific TCR beta clonotypes, and the single most frequent clonotype in two of eight donors was supplied by these HLA-C-restricted clonotypes.

The treatment or condition tag for this specimen amounts to: in vitro stimulation with specific CMV peptide epitopes to enrich CMV-specific T cells. CDR1 and CDR2 are drawn from the germline V gene: MDHEN, SYDVKM. The V end loses 6 bases and the J end loses 2 bases, and a stretch of 20 bases separates them. From the cysteine through the phenylalanine, the CDR3 covers 17 amino acids. Only the CDR3 DNA is retained, 51 bases long and in frame from the first base. This clonotype has more than one count but fewer than ten. Its antigen is currently not known. Per-base quality was not reported, and no clone a single base away is much larger than it. TCRdb shows the sequencer as Illumina HiSeq 1500. Clones were called with MiXCR by TCRdb after fastp trimmed the public reads at Q25, and only in-frame beta chains were retained. Here each entry gathers all rows of one CDR3 protein and keeps the most common genes and DNA. This sample gives 600,000 to 700,000 distinct CDR3 sequences in total; around a third of them show up just once. The ten largest clones add up to around a sixth of the sample.

This TCR derives from a human donor in good health (CMV status not recorded). Some clones in this sample may be carry-over from other donors' samples. The sequence links TRBV28 to TRBJ1-5; possibly the D gene is TRBD1, per 6 matching bases. The input for sequencing was cultured PBMCs, taken from culture after CMV antigen stimulation. The DNA sequence follows: TGTGCCAGCAGCTACCACTGGACGGGGGGCGGCAATCAGCCCCAGCATTTT. This translates into CASSYHWTGGGNQPQHF. Outside the CDR3, residues come from the reference TRBV28 and TRBJ1-5 proteins, so the full variable domain is: DVKVTQSSRYLVKRTGEKVFLECVQDMDHENMFWYRQDPGLGLRLIYFSYDVKMKEKGDIPEGYSVSREKKERFSLILESASTNQTSMYLCASSYHWTGGGNQPQHFGDGTRLSIL.